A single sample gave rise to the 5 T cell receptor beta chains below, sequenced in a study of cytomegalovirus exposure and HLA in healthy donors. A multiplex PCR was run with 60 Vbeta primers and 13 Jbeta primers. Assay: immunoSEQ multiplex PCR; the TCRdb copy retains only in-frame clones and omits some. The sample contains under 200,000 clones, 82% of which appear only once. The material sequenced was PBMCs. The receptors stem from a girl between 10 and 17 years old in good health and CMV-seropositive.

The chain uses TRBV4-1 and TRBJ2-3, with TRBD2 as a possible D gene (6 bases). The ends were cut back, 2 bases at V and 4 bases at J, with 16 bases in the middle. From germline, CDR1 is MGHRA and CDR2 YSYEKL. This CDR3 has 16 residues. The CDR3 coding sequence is TGCGCCAGCAGCCAATGGCCGGGACTGGAAGCAGATACGCAGTATTTT. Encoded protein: CASSQWPGLEADTQYF.

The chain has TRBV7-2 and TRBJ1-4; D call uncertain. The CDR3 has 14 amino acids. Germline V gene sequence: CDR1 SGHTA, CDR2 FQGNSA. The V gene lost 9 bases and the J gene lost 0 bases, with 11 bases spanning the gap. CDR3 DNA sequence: TGTGCCAGTAAGGCGGGCGCAACTAATGAAAAACTGTTTTTT. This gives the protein CASKAGATNEKLFF.

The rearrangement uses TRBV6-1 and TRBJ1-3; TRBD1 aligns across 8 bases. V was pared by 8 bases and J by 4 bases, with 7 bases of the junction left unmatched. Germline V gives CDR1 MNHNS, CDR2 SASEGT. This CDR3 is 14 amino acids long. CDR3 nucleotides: TGTGCCAGCGCATCAGGGGGCGGGGGAAACACCATATATTTT. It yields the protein CASASGGGGNTIYF.

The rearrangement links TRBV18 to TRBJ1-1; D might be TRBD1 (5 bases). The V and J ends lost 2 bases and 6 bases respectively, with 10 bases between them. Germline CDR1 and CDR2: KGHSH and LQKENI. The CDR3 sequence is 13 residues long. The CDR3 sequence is CASSPRRGPEAFF. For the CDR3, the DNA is TGTGCCAGCTCACCAAGGAGGGGCCCTGAAGCTTTCTTT.

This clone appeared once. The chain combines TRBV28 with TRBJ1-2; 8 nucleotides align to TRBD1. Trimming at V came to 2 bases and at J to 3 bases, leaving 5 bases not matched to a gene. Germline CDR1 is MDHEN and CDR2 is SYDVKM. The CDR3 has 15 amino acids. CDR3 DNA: TGTGCCAGCAGTTTACCCGCAGGGGGCGACTATGGCTACACCTTC. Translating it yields CASSLPAGGDYGYTF.